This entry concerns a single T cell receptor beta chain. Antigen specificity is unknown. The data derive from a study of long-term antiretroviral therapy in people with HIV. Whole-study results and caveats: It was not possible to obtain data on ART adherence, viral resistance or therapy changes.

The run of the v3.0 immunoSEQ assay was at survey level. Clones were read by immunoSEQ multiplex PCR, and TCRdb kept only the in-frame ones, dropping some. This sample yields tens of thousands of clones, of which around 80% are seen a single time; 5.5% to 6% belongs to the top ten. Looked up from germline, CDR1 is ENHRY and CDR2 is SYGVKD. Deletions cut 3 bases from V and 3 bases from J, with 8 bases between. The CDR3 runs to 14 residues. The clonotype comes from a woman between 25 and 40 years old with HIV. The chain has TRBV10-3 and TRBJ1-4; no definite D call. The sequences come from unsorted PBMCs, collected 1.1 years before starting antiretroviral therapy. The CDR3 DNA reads TGTGCCATCAGTGAAATGGCCTCTAATGAAAAACTGTTTTTT. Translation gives CAISEMASNEKLFF.